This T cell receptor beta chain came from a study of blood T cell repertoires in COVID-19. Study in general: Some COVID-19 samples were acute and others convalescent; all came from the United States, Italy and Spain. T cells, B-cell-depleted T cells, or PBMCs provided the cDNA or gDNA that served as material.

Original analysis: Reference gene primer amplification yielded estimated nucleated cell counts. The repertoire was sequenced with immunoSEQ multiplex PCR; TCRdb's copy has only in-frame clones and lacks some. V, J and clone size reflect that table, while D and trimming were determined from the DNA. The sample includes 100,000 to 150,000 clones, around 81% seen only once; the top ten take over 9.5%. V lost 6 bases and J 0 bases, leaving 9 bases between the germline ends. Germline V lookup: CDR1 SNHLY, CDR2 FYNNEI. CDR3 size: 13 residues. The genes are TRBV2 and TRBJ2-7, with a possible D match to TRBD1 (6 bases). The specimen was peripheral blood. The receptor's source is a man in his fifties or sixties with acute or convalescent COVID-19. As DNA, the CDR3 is TGTGCCAGCAGGACAGGAACCTCCTACGAGCAGTACTTC. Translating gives CASRTGTSYEQYF.